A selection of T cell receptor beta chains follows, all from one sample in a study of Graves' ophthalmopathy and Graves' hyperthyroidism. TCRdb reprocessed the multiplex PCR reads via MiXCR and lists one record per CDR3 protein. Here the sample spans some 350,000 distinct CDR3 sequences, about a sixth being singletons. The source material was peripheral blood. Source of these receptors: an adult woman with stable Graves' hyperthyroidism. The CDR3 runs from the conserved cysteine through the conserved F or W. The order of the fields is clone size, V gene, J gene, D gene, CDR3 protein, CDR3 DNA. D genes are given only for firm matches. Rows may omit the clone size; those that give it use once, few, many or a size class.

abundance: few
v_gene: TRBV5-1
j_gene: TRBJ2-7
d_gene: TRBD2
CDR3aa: CANSTLAGGDEQYF
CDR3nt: TGCGCCAACAGCACACTAGCGGGAGGGGACGAGCAGTACTTC

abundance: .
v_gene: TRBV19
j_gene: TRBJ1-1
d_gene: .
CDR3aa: CASKTGSAAEAFF
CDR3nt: TGTGCCAGTAAAACAGGGAGCGCTGCTGAAGCTTTCTTT

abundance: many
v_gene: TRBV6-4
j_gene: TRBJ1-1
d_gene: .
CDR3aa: CASSNRETPTVWSPTEAFF
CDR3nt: TGTGCCAGCAGCAACAGGGAAACCCCCACTGTTTGGTCACCCACTGAAGCTTTCTTT

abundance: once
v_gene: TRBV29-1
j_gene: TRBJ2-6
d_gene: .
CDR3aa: CSVLGSLTGANVLTF
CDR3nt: TGCAGCGTGCTGGGCAGTTTGACTGGGGCCAACGTCCTGACTTTC

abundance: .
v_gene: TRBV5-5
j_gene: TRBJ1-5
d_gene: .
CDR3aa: CASSLAGTYSNQPQHF
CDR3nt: TGTGCCAGCAGCTTGGCAGGGACCTATAGCAATCAGCCCCAGCATTTT

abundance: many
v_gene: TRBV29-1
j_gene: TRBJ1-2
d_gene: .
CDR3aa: CSVEDGGGYTF
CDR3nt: TGCAGCGTTGAAGACGGGGGTGGCTACACCTTC

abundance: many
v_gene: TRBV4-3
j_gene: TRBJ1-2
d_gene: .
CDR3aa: CASSQDMGGGGYTF
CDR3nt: TGCGCCAGCAGCCAAGATATGGGGGGGGGTGGCTACACCTTC

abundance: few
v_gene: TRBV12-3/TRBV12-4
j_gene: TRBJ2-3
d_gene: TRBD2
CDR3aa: CASTRGVTDTQYF
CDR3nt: TGTGCCAGCACCCGGGGGGTGACAGATACGCAGTATTTT

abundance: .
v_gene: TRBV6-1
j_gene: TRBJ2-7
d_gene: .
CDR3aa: CASSEIRGYEQYF
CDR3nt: TGTGCCAGCAGTGAAATCCGGGGTTACGAGCAGTACTTC

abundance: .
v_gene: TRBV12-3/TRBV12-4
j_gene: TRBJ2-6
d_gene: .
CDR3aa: CASGPGHSGANVLTF
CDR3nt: TGTGCCAGCGGCCCAGGGCATAGTGGGGCCAACGTCCTGACTTTC

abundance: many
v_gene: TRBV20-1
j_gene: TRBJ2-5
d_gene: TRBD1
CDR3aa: CSARQGPGAGQETQYF
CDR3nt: TGCAGTGCACGACAGGGGCCGGGGGCGGGCCAAGAGACCCAGTACTTC

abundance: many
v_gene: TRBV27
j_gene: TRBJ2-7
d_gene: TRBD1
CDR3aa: CASRPADRGQQYF
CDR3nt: TGTGCCAGCAGACCCGCCGACAGGGGACAGCAGTACTTC

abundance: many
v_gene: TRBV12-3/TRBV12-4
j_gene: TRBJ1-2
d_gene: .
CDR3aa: CASKNTWGKDYGYTF
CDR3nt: TGTGCCAGCAAGAACACGTGGGGGAAGGACTATGGCTACACCTTC

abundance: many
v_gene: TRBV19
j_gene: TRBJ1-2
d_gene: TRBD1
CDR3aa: CASVQGQGKGYTF
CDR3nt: TGTGCCAGTGTCCAGGGACAGGGGAAGGGCTACACCTTC

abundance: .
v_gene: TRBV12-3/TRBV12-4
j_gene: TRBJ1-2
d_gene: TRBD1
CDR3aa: CASGPDRDNGYTF
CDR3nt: TGTGCCAGCGGCCCGGACAGGGACAATGGCTACACCTTC

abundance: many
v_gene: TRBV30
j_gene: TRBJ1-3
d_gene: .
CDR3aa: CAWCWDGNTIYF
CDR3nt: TGTGCCTGGTGCTGGGATGGAAACACCATATATTTT

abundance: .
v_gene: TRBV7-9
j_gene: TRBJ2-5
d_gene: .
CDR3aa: CASSTIFGAAVETQYF
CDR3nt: TGTGCCAGCAGTACCATCTTTGGGGCTGCAGTAGAGACCCAGTACTTC

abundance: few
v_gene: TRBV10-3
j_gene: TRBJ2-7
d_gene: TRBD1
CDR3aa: CAISRDRGRTYEQYF
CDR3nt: TGTGCCATCAGTCGGGACAGGGGGCGAACCTACGAGCAGTACTTC

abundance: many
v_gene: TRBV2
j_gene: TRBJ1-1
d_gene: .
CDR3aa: CASRAQWGRVDTEAFF
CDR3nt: TGTGCCAGCAGGGCCCAATGGGGCAGGGTGGATACTGAAGCTTTCTTT

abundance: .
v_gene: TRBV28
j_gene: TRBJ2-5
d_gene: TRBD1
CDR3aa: CASSFRTGEYQETQYF
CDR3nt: TGTGCCAGCAGTTTTCGGACAGGGGAGTACCAAGAGACCCAGTACTTC

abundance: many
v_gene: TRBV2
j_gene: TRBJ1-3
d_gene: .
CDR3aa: CAIIGSGNTIYF
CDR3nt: TGTGCCATCATTGGCTCTGGAAACACCATATATTTT

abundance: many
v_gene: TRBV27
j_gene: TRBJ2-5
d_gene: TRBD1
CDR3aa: CASRGPGGTQYF
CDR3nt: TGTGCCAGCCGGGGCCCAGGGGGGACCCAGTACTTC

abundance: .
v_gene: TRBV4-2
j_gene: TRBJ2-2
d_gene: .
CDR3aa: CASSQPVRQSGELFF
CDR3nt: TGTGCCAGCAGCCAGCCCGTGAGGCAGAGTGGGGAGCTGTTTTTT

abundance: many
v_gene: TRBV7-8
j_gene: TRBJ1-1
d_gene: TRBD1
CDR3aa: CASSRQGPMNTEAFF
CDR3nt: TGTGCCAGCAGCCGACAGGGCCCCATGAACACTGAAGCTTTCTTT

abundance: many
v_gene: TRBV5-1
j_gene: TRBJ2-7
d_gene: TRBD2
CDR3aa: CASSLAPGLGYEQYF
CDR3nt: TGCGCCAGCAGCTTGGCCCCGGGACTAGGCTACGAGCAGTACTTC

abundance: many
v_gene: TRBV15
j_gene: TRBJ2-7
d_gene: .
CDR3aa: CATSRKQEGPGEQYF
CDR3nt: TGTGCCACCAGCAGAAAGCAGGAGGGCCCTGGGGAGCAGTACTTC

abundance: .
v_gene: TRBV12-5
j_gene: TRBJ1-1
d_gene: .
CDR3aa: CASGVWEGEAFF
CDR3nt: TGTGCTAGTGGAGTTTGGGAGGGTGAAGCTTTCTTT

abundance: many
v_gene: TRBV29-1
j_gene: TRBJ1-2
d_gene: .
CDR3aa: CSVGQEGVYTF
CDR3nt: TGCAGCGTTGGGCAAGAGGGGGTCTACACCTTC

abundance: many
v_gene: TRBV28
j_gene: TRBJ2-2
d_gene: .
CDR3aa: CASSPNWEDSAPTGELFF
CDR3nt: TGTGCCAGCAGTCCCAACTGGGAGGATAGCGCGCCAACCGGGGAGCTGTTTTTT

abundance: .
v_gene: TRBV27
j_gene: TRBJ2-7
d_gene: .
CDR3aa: CASSWRDSYVQYF
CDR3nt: TGTGCCAGCAGTTGGCGGGATTCCTACGTGCAGTACTTC

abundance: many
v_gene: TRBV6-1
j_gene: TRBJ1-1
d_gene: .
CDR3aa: CASSELPTGSAFF
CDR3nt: TGTGCCAGCAGTGAACTACCCACAGGGTCAGCTTTCTTT

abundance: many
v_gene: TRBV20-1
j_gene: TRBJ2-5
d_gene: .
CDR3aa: CSAISGSQETQYF
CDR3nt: TGCAGTGCTATTAGCGGAAGCCAAGAGACCCAGTACTTC

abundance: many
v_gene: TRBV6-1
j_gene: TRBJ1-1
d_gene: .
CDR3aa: CASSESSGRTEAFF
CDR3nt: TGTGCCAGCAGTGAATCCAGCGGCAGGACTGAAGCTTTCTTT

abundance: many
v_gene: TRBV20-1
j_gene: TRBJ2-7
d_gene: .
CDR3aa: CSAARQNEQYF
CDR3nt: TGCAGTGCTGCCAGACAGAACGAGCAGTACTTC

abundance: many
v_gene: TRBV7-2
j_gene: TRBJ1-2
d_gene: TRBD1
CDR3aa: CASSSRPGQGLGSNYGYTF
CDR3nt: TGTGCCAGCAGCTCAAGACCGGGACAGGGCCTAGGCAGTAACTATGGCTACACCTTC

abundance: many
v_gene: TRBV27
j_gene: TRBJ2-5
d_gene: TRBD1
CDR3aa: CASSLFLTGGAETQYF
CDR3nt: TGTGCCAGCAGTTTATTCCTGACAGGGGGCGCAGAGACCCAGTACTTC

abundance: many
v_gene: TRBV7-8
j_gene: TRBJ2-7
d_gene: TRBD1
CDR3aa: CASSKDREVSDEQYF
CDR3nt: TGTGCCAGCAGCAAGGACAGGGAAGTCTCGGACGAGCAGTACTTC

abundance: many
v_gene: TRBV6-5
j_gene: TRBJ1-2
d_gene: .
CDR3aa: CASSYPGSIYGYTF
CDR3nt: TGTGCCAGCAGTTACCCAGGGTCCATCTATGGCTACACCTTC

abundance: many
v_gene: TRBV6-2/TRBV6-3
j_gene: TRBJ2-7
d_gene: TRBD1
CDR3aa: CASSYSPGQGMDEQYF
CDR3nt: TGTGCCAGCAGTTACTCTCCGGGACAGGGGATGGACGAGCAGTACTTC

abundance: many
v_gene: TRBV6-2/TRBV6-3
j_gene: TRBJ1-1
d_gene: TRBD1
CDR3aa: CASSQGQGVTEAFF
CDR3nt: TGTGCCAGCAGCCAAGGACAGGGAGTCACTGAAGCTTTCTTT